This T cell receptor beta chain was obtained from a study of T-cell memory formation after mild COVID-19. Turning to the study itself: The TCR clusters were mostly specific to one donor. Findings of the study overall: That cross-reactive memory joined was suggested by some responding clones appearing in pre-infection memory. Unconfirmed was the SARS-CoV-2 specificity of second-wave clones that peaked on day 37. Later expanders leaned CD4+, whereas clones that contracted between day 15 and 85 were balanced CD4/CD8.

TCRdb re-derived calls from the 5' RACE reads in MiXCR, one entry per CDR3 protein. Here the sample spans some 190,000 distinct CDR3 sequences, under 20% being singletons. The CDR3 totals 16 residues. Germline V gene sequence: CDR1 SGHRS, CDR2 YFSETQ. The V and J ends lost 0 bases and 5 bases respectively, with 14 bases between them. This clonotype came up many times. Its target is unknown. This rearrangement joins TRBV5-1 to TRBJ2-2; D remains unclear. This TCR was sampled from an adult woman who had mild COVID-19 (a few samples of this study predate the infection). Cell type and time point are not known. The sample was PBMCs or a T cell subset sorted from them (not recorded which). For the CDR3, the DNA is TGCGCCAGCAGCTTGGAGTCCACGTCCGGAACCGGGGAGCTGTTTTTT. It specifies CASSLESTSGTGELFF.